The clone carrying this T cell receptor (beta chain) was recorded at least ten times. Antigen unknown. The CDR3 length is 13 residues. The V end lost 3 bases, the J end lost 5 bases, and 11 bases lay between the germline ends. Germline V gene sequence: CDR1 KGHSH, CDR2 LQKENI. The source of the sample is a study of T cells in Graves' hyperthyroidism and ophthalmopathy. Each ophthalmopathy patient scored at least 3 on the Clinical Activity Score and at least 4 on NOSPECS grade, with duration under 3 months. The diagnostic basis comprised clinical symptoms, serum thyroxine and TRAb, thyroid ultrasound and orbital computed tomography. Overall study results and limits: A median around 6 months before onset, the model predicted ophthalmopathy. Ophthalmopathy was told apart from stable hyperthyroidism by a 13 V-J model.

TCR beta CDR3 sequences were amplified from RNA transcripts. With the HTBI primer set, the TCR CDR3 went through a first round of RT-PCR. One entry per CDR3 protein, called by TCRdb with MiXCR from the multiplex PCR reads. The table records roughly 280,000 distinct CDR3 sequences, approximately 17% of them present only once. Sequencing was performed on blood. This receptor was taken from a woman in her fifties or sixties with Graves' ophthalmopathy. The chain has TRBV18 and TRBJ2-7; weak D call: TRBD1 (6 bases). The DNA of the CDR3 is TGTGCCAGCTCACCGGGACAACGGGACGAGCAGTACTTC. This translates into CASSPGQRDEQYF.